This passage covers 14 T cell receptor beta chains from one sample sequenced in a study of long-term antiretroviral therapy in people with HIV. The libraries were made with immunoSEQ v3.0 at survey level. Sequenced by immunoSEQ multiplex PCR; TCRdb stores in-frame clones only, minus some. This table holds 30,000 or so clones, approximately 74% found once. The material sequenced was unsorted PBMCs, taken 3 years after starting antiretroviral therapy. All receptors come from a man aged 50 to 59 with HIV.

This chain connects TRBV19 to TRBJ1-1, with no clear D. V lost 1 base to trimming and J lost 4 bases, with 7 bases between them. The CDR3 totals 13 residues. Germline assignment: CDR1 LNHDA and CDR2 SQIVND (reference sequence). Written as DNA, the CDR3 is TGTGCCAGTAGTATAGGGCTGAGCACTGAAGCTTTCTTT. Translating gives CASSIGLSTEAFF. Full variable domain (missing parts from reference TRBV19 and TRBJ1-1): DGGITQSPKYLFRKEGQNVTLSCEQNLNHDAMYWYRQDPGQGLRLIYYSQIVNDFQKGDIAEGYSVSREKKESFPLTVTSAQKNPTAFYLCASSIGLSTEAFFGQGTRLTVV.

The chain has TRBV11-3 and TRBJ2-3, with D tentatively TRBD2 (5 bases). From germline, CDR1 is SGHNT and CDR2 YENEEA. V was trimmed by 5 bases and J by 0 bases, leaving 15 bases between them. The CDR3 is 16 residues long. CDR3 sequence reads: CASSLGLDSSTDTQYF. DNA of the CDR3: TGTGCCAGCAGCCTCGGACTTGATTCTAGCACAGATACGCAGTATTTT.

The rearrangement joins TRBV7-9 to TRBJ2-5, with D perhaps assigned TRBD1 or TRBD2 (5 bases each). CDR3 length equals 12 residues. Per the germline V gene, CDR1 is SEHNR and CDR2 is FQNEAQ (reference sequence). The ends were cut back, 6 bases at V and 5 bases at J, with 10 bases in the middle. CDR3 sequence: CASSGGIETQYF. The CDR3 nucleotides read TGTGCCAGCAGTGGGGGTATCGAGACCCAGTACTTC.

V gene TRBV2 combines with J gene TRBJ2-5, with D perhaps TRBD2 (7 bases). The CDR3 covers 13 residues. Trimming stripped 8 bases from V and 5 bases from J, with 15 bases between. Germline lookup yields CDR1 SNHLY and CDR2 FYNNEI. The CDR3 DNA sequence: TGTGCCAGCCTCGAGGGGGGGTTTGAGACCCAGTACTTC. This translates into CASLEGGFETQYF.

For the CDR3, the DNA is TGCGCCAGCTGGAACTCGGAGACCCAGTACTTC. It specifies CASWNSETQYF. This chain connects TRBV5-1 to TRBJ2-5; D gene uncertain. Trimming left V 7 bases short and J 5 bases short, with 9 bases between. The CDR3 totals 11 residues. In germline, CDR1 is SGHRS, CDR2 YFSETQ.

The chain joins TRBV5-1 to TRBJ2-5; tentatively, D is TRBD1 (6 bases). CDR1 and CDR2 (germline): SGHRS, YFSETQ. With 1 base removed from V and 4 bases from J, the gap between germline ends came to 14 bases. The CDR3 covers 15 residues. CDR3 residues: CASSLLGQGGETQYF. The CDR3 coding sequence is TGCGCCAGCAGCTTGTTGGGACAAGGGGGAGAGACCCAGTACTTC.

The chain carries TRBV7-2 and TRBJ1-1; tentative D call: TRBD1 (6 bases). CDR1 is SGHTA, CDR2 FQGNSA, per germline. The CDR3 runs 16 residues. Trimming left V 1 base short and J 5 bases short, with 17 bases between. The CDR3 loop reads CASSLGPPGAGTEAFF. The CDR3 DNA is TGTGCCAGCAGCTTAGGGCCCCCAGGGGCCGGGACTGAAGCTTTCTTT.

The genes are TRBV28 and TRBJ1-6, with D unclear. CDR1 and CDR2 from the germline V gene are MDHEN and SYDVKM. Between the trimmed V and J ends, which lost 3 bases and 10 bases, there was a span of 10 bases. The CDR3 covers 13 residues. The CDR3 bases are TGTGCCAGCAGTTTGAGCGGTTTGTCACCCCTCCACTTT. Its translation: CASSLSGLSPLHF.

The V call is TRBV5-1, the J call TRBJ2-2, with a tentative D call TRBD1 (6 bases). CDR3 size: 13 residues. Looked up from germline, CDR1 is SGHRS and CDR2 is YFSETQ. Trimming cost V 4 bases and J 6 bases, with 10 bases left between them. The CDR3 nucleotides read TGCGCCAGCAGCCCACAGGGATCCGGGGAGCTGTTTTTT. Its translation: CASSPQGSGELFF. The full variable domain, completed using reference TRBV5-1 and TRBJ2-2, is KAGVTQTPRYLIKTRGQQVTLSCSPISGHRSVSWYQQTPGQGLQFLFEYFSETQRNKGNFPGRFSGRQFSNSRSEMNVSTLELGDSALYLCASSPQGSGELFFGEGSRLTVL.

V usage is TRBV7-2 and J usage is TRBJ2-7, with 9 bases lining up with TRBD1. V was pared by 5 bases and J by 0 bases, with 5 bases of the junction left unmatched. The CDR3 is made up of 15 amino acids. Germline V CDR1 and CDR2: SGHTA, FQGNSA. In DNA form, the CDR3 reads TGTGCCAGCAGCACCCCGGGACAGGGCTCCTACGAGCAGTACTTC. This encodes CASSTPGQGSYEQYF.

This chain joins TRBV6-6 and TRBJ2-7; D may be TRBD1 or TRBD2 (6 bases each). The length of the CDR3 is 14 residues. V lost 2 bases and J lost 3, with 11 bases in between. The germline V gene has CDR1 MNHNY and CDR2 SVGAGI (reference sequence). The CDR3 DNA is TGTGCCAGCAGTTACGGAGGGGGAGGCTACGAGCAGTACTTC. Translated, it gives CASSYGGGGYEQYF.

This clone occurred a few times. V and J are TRBV5-4 and TRBJ2-3; maybe TRBD1 (6 bases). The CDR3 covers 16 residues. With 4 bases removed from V and 0 bases from J, the gap between germline ends came to 15 bases. Germline CDR1 SGHNT, CDR2 YYREEE (reference sequence). The CDR3 DNA sequence: TGTGCCAGCAGCGCGGAGCGGACAGCTAGCACAGATACGCAGTATTTT. This codes for CASSAERTASTDTQYF.

The rearrangement uses TRBV7-9 and TRBJ2-7, with D maybe TRBD2 (5 bases). Germline V CDR1 and CDR2: SEHNR, FQNEAQ (reference sequence). Trimming left V 5 bases short and J 10 bases short, with 21 bases between. This CDR3 has 14 amino acids. The CDR3 spells CASSPRAPTREQYF. In DNA, the CDR3 is TGTGCCAGCAGCCCGAGGGCCCCAACTCGTGAACAGTACTTC.

CDR3 sequence reads: CASSPPQQGAREQYF. The CDR3, as DNA: TGTGCCAGCTCACCACCTCAACAGGGGGCACGGGAGCAGTACTTC. This chain joins TRBV18 and TRBJ2-7; 9 nucleotides line up with TRBD1. The CDR3 covers 15 residues. Germline loops: CDR1 KGHSH, CDR2 LQKENI. V lost 0 bases to trimming and J lost 7 bases; unmatched junction nucleotides: 7.